This TCR beta chain was identified during a study of blood T cell repertoires in COVID-19. Study context: Samples representing acute and convalescent COVID-19 were sourced from the United States, Italy and Spain. Sources were T cells, B-cell-depleted T cells, or PBMCs; the material itself was cDNA or gDNA.

Germline-derived CDR1 and CDR2 are MNHEY and SVGEGT. The V and J ends lost 0 bases and 8 bases respectively, with 7 bases between them. CDR3 length: 12 amino acids. Per the study methods: Reference gene primer amplification gave estimated nucleated cell counts. Here immunoSEQ multiplex PCR was the method, and the copy in TCRdb shows in-frame clones only, minus some. Clonal size and the V and J genes are those of that table, whereas D and trimming came from the DNA. This table has 280,000 or so clones, 75% to 90% appearing once. This TCR came from a woman aged 55-69 years with acute or convalescent COVID-19. Sequenced: peripheral blood. This rearrangement joins TRBV6-2 or TRBV6-3 to TRBJ1-2; D unclear. The DNA of the CDR3 is TGTGCCAGCAGTTACTCGGGAGAGGGCTACACCTTC. Amino acids: CASSYSGEGYTF.